This T cell receptor (beta chain) was found in a study of shared clonotypes between healthy human individuals. Study conclusions and caveats: Rarefaction gave evidence that sorted-subset sequencing remained incomplete despite large depth. The study found lower generation probabilities in non-shared clonotypes than in those shared by all four donors.

Several immunoSEQ plates held equal portions of the genomic DNA taken from each subset. Sequenced by immunoSEQ multiplex PCR; TCRdb stores in-frame clones only, minus some. The sample shows about 79,000 clones, over 55% of them seen only once. On this clone itself: Its antigen is not identified.

Trimming removed 2 bases from V and 3 bases from J; junction bases left unmatched: 5. CDR1 and CDR2 from the germline V gene are SGHTA and FQGNSA. The CDR3 length is 16 residues. The receptor's source is a man aged 25 to 40 in good health. Sequencing was performed on memory CD8+ T cells sorted from blood. Subset: CD45RO+ cells pooled with CCR7-negative TemRA cells. The V gene is TRBV7-2, the J gene TRBJ1-5; TRBD1 matches 9 bases. In nucleotides, the CDR3 is TGTGCCAGCAGCTTAATGGGGACAGGGCTCAATCAGCCCCAGCATTTT. This sequence encodes CASSLMGTGLNQPQHF.